This TCR beta chain was documented in a study of control samples from healthy donors and cancer patients. This clone appeared a single time. The V gene end was trimmed by 6 bases and the J gene end by 5 bases; junction bases not matched to a gene: 4. Germline CDR1 MNHEY, CDR2 SVGAGI. The CDR3 covers 13 residues. The method was immunoSEQ multiplex PCR; TCRdb's version includes in-frame clones alone and lacks a portion of them. This sample has about 55,000 clones; over 75% occur once, and the top ten carry 3% to 4%. This chain uses TRBV6-5 with TRBJ1-1; TRBD1 matches 9 bases. Sequencing was performed on blood. This TCR was sampled from a man between 50 and 59 years old in good health. The CDR3 protein is CASSGTGRTEAFF. The CDR3 DNA follows: TGTGCCAGCAGCGGGACAGGGAGGACTGAAGCTTTCTTT.